This entry concerns a single T cell receptor beta chain. Its antigen is as yet unknown. This sample was included in a study of beta chain features in type 1 diabetes. Whole-study findings and limits: Researchers reported that naive, central memory and Treg TCRB repertoires appeared more similar in patients than in healthy donors. PCR, the amplification step, might favor shorter templates, equally in patients and controls. High TCR expression in some cells could lead to their over-representation in cDNA sequencing.

CDR1 and CDR2 from the germline V gene are MDHEN and SYDVKM. The CDR3 covers 12 residues. V dropped 6 bases and J dropped 7 bases, with 13 bases sitting between them. Expressed TCRB transcripts were sequenced after all isolated RNA was converted to cDNA. Clones were sequenced by immunoSEQ multiplex PCR, and TCRdb holds only the in-frame ones, with some missing. The table has approximately 380,000 clones, about 16% seen once. Purities over 98% were achieved in all sorted populations. This chain uses TRBV28 with TRBJ2-7, with D possibly being TRBD1 (6 bases). The clonotype was recovered from a woman aged 18-29 years in good health. Material for sequencing was naive CD4+ T cells from blood. The CDR3 nucleotides read TGTGCCAGCAGCCCGCAGGGGCTAGAGCAGTACTTC. Protein product: CASSPQGLEQYF.